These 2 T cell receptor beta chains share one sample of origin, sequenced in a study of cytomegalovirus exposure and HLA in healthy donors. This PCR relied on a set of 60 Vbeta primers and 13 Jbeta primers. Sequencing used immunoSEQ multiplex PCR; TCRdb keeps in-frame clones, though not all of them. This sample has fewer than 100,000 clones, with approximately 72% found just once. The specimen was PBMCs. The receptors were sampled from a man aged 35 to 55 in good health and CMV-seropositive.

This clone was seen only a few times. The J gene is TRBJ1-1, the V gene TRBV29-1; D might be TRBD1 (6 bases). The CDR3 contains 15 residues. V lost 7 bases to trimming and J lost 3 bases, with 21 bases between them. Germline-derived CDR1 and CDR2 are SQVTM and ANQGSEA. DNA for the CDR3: TGCAGCGCATTACTACGACAGGACGGGGACACTGAAGCTTTCTTT. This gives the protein CSALLRQDGDTEAFF.

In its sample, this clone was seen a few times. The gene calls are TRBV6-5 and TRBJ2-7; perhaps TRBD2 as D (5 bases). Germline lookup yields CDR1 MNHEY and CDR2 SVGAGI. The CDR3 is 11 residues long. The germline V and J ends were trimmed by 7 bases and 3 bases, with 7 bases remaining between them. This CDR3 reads CASKRIYEQYF. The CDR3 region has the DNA TGTGCCAGCAAGCGGATCTACGAGCAGTACTTC.